The 9 T cell receptor beta chains given below trace back to one sample, sequenced in a study of shared clonotypes between healthy human individuals. The repertoire was sequenced with immunoSEQ multiplex PCR; TCRdb's copy has only in-frame clones and lacks some. The sample has millions of clones; over 90% are singletons. The sequenced sample consisted of naive CD4+ T cells from PBMCs. Subset: CD45RA+ positively selected. Every receptor here comes from a man aged 18-30 years in good health. Some clones in this sample may be carry-over from other donors' samples.

V and J are TRBV25-1 and TRBJ2-1, with 9 nucleotides matching TRBD2. Losses at the gene ends were 5 bases for V and 4 bases for J; bases not matched to a gene: 3. CDR1 and CDR2 (germline): MGHDK, SYGVNS. The CDR3 spans 14 residues. CDR3 region: CASSPLAGYNEQFF. DNA for the CDR3: TGTGCCAGCAGTCCACTAGCGGGTTACAATGAGCAGTTCTTC.

This clone was picked up a small number of times. The identical CDR3 is also encoded by other nucleotide sequences in the sample. The chain joins TRBV20-1 to TRBJ1-1, with D hard to call. V shed 6 bases and J shed 2 bases, with 7 bases lying between them. The CDR3 sequence is 11 residues long. The germline V gene encodes CDR1 DFQATT and CDR2 SNEGSKA (reference sequence). The CDR3 DNA sequence: TGCAGTGCCCCGAGAAACACTGAAGCTTTCTTT. It translates to CSAPRNTEAFF.

The chain recombines TRBV18 with TRBJ2-1; 8 nucleotides align to TRBD2. The CDR3 runs 15 residues. Germline assignment: CDR1 KGHSH and CDR2 LQKENI. V shed 3 bases and J 12 bases; nucleotides not matched to a gene: 13. The CDR3 DNA follows: TGTGCCAGCTCACCCGGACTAGCTGGGACTACCTTGCAGTTCTTC. Translation: CASSPGLAGTTLQFF.

As for this clone: Other DNA sequences in this specimen translate into the identical CDR3. The chain recombines TRBV7-2 with TRBJ1-5; TRBD1 might be the D (5 bases). V lost 0 bases and J lost 1, with 7 bases in between. Germline loops: CDR1 SGHTA, CDR2 FQGNSA. The CDR3 loop spans 15 amino acids. CDR3 coding DNA: TGTGCCAGCAGCTTAGCGGGGGGGAGCAATCAGCCCCAGCATTTT. Encoded protein: CASSLAGGSNQPQHF.

The genes are TRBV6-5 and TRBJ2-2; D gene ambiguous. CDR1 is MNHEY, CDR2 SVGAGI, per germline. This CDR3 region has 15 residues. The V and J ends lost 5 bases and 3 bases respectively, with 13 bases between them. CDR3 residues: CASSAGQAHTGELFF. The CDR3 DNA follows: TGTGCCAGCAGTGCCGGGCAGGCCCACACCGGGGAGCTGTTTTTT.

The rearrangement uses TRBV19 and TRBJ2-3; D ambiguous. The CDR3 has 13 residues. Looked up from germline, CDR1 is LNHDA and CDR2 is SQIVND (reference sequence). The V end was cut by 4 bases, the J end by 5 bases, with 10 bases between. The CDR3 is CASSTMSQDTQYF. CDR3 in DNA: TGTGCCAGTAGTACGATGTCCCAAGATACGCAGTATTTT.

The V call is TRBV5-1, the J call TRBJ2-5; 8 bases agree with TRBD1. V dropped 0 bases and J dropped 3; count of bases not matched to a gene: 10. Germline assignment: CDR1 SGHRS and CDR2 YFSETQ. This CDR3 contains 17 residues. The CDR3 coding sequence is TGCGCCAGCAGCTTGGCGGAGACAGGGACAGGAAAAGAGACCCAGTACTTC. This encodes CASSLAETGTGKETQYF. Full variable domain (rest looked up from reference TRBV5-1 and TRBJ2-5): KAGVTQTPRYLIKTRGQQVTLSCSPISGHRSVSWYQQTPGQGLQFLFEYFSETQRNKGNFPGRFSGRQFSNSRSEMNVSTLELGDSALYLCASSLAETGTGKETQYFGPGTRLLVL.

The rearrangement links TRBV7-2 to TRBJ2-1, with 16 bases lining up with TRBD2. Trimming took 3 bases from V and 8 from J; bases not matched to a gene: 13. From germline, CDR1 is SGHTA and CDR2 FQGNSA. The CDR3 has 19 residues. The DNA for the CDR3 is TGTGCCAGCAGCTTCCGGACCGGGACTAGCGGGAGGGCGTCCCATGAGCAGTTCTTC. Translation gives CASSFRTGTSGRASHEQFF.

V gene TRBV5-1 combines with J gene TRBJ2-7, with D perhaps matching TRBD1 or TRBD2 (5 bases each). This CDR3 has 14 residues. Germline V gene data show CDR1 as SGHRS and CDR2 as YFSETQ. V was pared by 0 bases and J by 2 bases, with 9 bases between. CDR3 loop: CASSLARDPYEQYF. As DNA, the CDR3 is TGCGCCAGCAGCTTGGCACGGGACCCCTACGAGCAGTACTTC.